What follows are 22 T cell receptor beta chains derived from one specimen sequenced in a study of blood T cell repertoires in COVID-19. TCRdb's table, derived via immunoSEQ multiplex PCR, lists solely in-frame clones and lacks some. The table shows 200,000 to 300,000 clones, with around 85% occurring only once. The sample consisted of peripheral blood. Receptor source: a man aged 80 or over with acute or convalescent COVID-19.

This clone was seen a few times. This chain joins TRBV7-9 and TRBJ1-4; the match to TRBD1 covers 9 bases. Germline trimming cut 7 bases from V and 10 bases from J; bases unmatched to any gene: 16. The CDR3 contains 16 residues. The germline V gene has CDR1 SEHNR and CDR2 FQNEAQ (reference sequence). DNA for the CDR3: TGTGCCAGCACTCCGACTATGACAGGGGGTTTTAGAAAACTGTTTTTT. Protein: CASTPTMTGGFRKLFF.

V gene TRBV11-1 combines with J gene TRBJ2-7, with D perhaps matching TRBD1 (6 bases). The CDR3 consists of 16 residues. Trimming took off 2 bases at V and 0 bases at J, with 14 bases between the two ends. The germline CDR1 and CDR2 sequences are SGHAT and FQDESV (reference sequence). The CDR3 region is CASSLQGTGSSYEQYF. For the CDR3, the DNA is TGTGCCAGCAGCTTACAGGGGACGGGGAGCTCCTACGAGCAGTACTTC.

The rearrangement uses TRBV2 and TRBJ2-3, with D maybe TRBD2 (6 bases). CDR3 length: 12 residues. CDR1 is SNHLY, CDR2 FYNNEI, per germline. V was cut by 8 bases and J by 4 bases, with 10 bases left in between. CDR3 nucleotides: TGTGCCAGCGGAGGGCCGGCAGATACGCAGTATTTT. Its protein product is CASGGPADTQYF. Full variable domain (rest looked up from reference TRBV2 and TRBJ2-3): EPEVTQTPSHQVTQMGQEVILRCVPISNHLYFYWYRQILGQKVEFLVSFYNNEISEKSEIFDDQFSVERPDGSNFTLKIRSTKLEDSAMYFCASGGPADTQYFGPGTRLTVL.

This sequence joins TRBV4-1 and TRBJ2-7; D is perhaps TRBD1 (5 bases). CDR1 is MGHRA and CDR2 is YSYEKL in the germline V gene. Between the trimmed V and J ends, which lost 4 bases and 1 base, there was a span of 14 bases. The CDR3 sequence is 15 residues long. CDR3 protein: CASSPLTVVSYEQYF. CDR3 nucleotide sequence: TGCGCCAGCAGCCCATTGACAGTGGTTTCCTACGAGCAGTACTTC.

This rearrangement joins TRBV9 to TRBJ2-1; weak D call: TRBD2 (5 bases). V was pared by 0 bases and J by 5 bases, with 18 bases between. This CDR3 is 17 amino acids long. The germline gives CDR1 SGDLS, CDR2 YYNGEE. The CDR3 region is CASSVGILTAGNNEQFF. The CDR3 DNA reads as TGTGCCAGCAGCGTAGGAATACTAACAGCCGGGAACAATGAGCAGTTCTTC.

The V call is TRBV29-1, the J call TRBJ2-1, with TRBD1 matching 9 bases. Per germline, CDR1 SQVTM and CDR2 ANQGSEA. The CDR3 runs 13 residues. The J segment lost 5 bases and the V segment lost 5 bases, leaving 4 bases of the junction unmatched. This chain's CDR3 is CSVKTGGNNEQFF. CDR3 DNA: TGCAGCGTTAAGACAGGGGGAAACAATGAGCAGTTCTTC.

The CDR3 protein is CASTRQSFGYTF. The CDR3 DNA reads as TGTGCCAGCACGAGACAGTCATTTGGCTACACCTTC. The gene calls are TRBV6-5 and TRBJ1-2; a weak D match, TRBD1 (5 bases). This CDR3 is built from 12 residues. Germline V gene data show CDR1 as MNHEY and CDR2 as SVGAGI. Trimming removed 7 bases from V and 7 bases from J, with 13 bases in between.

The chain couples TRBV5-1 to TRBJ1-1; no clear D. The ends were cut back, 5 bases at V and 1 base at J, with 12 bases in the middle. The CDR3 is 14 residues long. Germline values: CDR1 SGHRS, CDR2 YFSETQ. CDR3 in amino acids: CASSRLGGNTEAFF. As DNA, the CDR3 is TGCGCCAGCAGTAGGCTGGGAGGGAACACTGAAGCTTTCTTT. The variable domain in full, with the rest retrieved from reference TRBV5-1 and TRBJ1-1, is KAGVTQTPRYLIKTRGQQVTLSCSPISGHRSVSWYQQTPGQGLQFLFEYFSETQRNKGNFPGRFSGRQFSNSRSEMNVSTLELGDSALYLCASSRLGGNTEAFFGQGTRLTVV.

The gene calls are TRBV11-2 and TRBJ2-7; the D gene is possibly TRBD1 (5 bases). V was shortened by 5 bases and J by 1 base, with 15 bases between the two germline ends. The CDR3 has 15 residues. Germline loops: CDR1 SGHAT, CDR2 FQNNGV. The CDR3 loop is CASSLNPGSSYEQYF. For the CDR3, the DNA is TGTGCCAGCAGCCTCAACCCAGGGTCGTCCTACGAGCAGTACTTC. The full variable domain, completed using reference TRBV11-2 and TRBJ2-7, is EAGVAQSPRYKIIEKRQSVAFWCNPISGHATLYWYQQILGQGPKLLIQFQNNGVVDDSQLPKDRFSAERLKGVDSTLKIQPAKLEDSAVYLCASSLNPGSSYEQYFGPGTRLTVT.

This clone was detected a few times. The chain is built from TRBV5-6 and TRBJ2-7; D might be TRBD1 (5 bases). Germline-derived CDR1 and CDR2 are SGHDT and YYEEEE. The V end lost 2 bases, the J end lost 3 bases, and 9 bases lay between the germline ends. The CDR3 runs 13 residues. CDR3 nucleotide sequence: TGTGCCAGCAGCTTCAGACAGATCTACGAGCAGTACTTC. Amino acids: CASSFRQIYEQYF.

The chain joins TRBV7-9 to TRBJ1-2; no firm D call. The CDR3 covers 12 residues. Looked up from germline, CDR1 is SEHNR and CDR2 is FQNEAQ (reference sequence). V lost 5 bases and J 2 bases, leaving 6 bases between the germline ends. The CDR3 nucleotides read TGTGCCAGCAGCACTTCCAACTATGGCTACACCTTC. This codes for CASSTSNYGYTF.

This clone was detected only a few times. The CDR3 region has the DNA TGTGCCAGCTCACGGCGGTTTGACGGGACAGGGCTCCTGAACACTGAAGCTTTCTTT. This codes for CASSRRFDGTGLLNTEAFF. V and J are TRBV18 and TRBJ1-1, with 9 bases lining up with TRBD1. Germline CDR1 is KGHSH and CDR2 is LQKENI. The CDR3 loop spans 19 amino acids. Trimming cost V 4 bases and J 0 bases; bases outside gene matches: 15.

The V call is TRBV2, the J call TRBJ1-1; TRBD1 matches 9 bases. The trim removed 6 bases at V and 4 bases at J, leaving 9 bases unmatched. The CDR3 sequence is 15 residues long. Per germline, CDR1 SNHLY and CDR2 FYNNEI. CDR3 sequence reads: CASRKQGAEGTEAFF. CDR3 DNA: TGTGCCAGCAGAAAACAGGGGGCCGAGGGCACTGAAGCTTTCTTT.

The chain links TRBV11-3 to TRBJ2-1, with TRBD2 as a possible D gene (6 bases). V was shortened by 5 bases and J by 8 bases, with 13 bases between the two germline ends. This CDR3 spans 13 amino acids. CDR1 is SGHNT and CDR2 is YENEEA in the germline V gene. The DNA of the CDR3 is TGTGCCAGCAGCCGGACGTGGGAGGATGAGCAGTTCTTC. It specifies CASSRTWEDEQFF.

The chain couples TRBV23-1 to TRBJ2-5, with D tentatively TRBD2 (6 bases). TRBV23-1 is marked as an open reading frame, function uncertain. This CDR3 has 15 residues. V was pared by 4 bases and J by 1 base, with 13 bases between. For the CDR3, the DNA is TGCGCCAGCAGTCTACCAGGGAGGTCCCAAGAGACCCAGTACTTC. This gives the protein CASSLPGRSQETQYF.

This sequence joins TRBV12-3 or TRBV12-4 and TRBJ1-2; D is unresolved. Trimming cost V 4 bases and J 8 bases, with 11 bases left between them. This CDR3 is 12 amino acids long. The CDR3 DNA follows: TGTGCCAGCAGTTCTTTGGCAGGAGGCTACACCTTC. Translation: CASSSLAGGYTF.

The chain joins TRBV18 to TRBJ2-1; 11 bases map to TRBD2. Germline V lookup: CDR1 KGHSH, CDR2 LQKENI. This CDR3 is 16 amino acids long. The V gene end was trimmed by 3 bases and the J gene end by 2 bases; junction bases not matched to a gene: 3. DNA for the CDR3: TGTGCCAGCTCACCTCCTAGCGGGAGGACCTACAATGAGCAGTTCTTC. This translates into CASSPPSGRTYNEQFF.

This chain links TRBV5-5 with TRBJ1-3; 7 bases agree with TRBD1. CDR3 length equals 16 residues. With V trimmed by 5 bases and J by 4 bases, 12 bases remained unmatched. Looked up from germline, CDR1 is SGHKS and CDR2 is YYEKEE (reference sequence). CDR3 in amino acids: CASRGGKGASGNTIYF. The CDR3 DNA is TGTGCCAGCAGGGGAGGAAAGGGGGCATCCGGAAACACCATATATTTT.

CDR3 protein: CASSYSNRKETQYF. CDR3 nucleotide sequence: TGTGCCAGCAGTTACTCGAACAGAAAAGAGACCCAGTACTTC. The chain is built from TRBV6-5 and TRBJ2-5; D remains unclear. The CDR3 spans 14 residues. In germline, CDR1 is MNHEY, CDR2 SVGAGI. The V and J ends lost 0 bases and 3 bases respectively, with 8 bases between them.

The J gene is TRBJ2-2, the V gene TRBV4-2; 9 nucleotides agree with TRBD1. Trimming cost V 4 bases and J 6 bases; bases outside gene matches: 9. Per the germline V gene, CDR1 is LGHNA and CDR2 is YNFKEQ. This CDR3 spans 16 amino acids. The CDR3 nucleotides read TGTGCCAGCAGCCCCCGCCCACAGGGGGCGGCCGGGGAGCTGTTTTTT. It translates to CASSPRPQGAAGELFF.

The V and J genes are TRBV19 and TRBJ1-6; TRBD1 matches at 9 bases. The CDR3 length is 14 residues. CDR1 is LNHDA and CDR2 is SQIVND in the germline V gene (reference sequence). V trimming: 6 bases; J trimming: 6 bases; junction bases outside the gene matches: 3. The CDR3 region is CASSPGQGNSPLHF. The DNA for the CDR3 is TGTGCCAGTAGCCCGGGACAGGGTAATTCACCCCTCCACTTT.

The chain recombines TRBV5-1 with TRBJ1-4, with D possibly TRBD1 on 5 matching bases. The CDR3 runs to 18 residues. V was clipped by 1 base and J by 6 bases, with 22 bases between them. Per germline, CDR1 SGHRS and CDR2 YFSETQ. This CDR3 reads CASSLNRISASNDEKLFF. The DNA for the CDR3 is TGCGCCAGCAGCTTGAACAGGATAAGTGCCTCGAATGATGAAAAACTGTTTTTT.